The rows below give T cell receptor beta chains drawn from one sample of a study of cytomegalovirus exposure and HLA in healthy donors. Repertoires were generated with immunoSEQ multiplex PCR, while TCRdb's copy carries only in-frame clones and drops some. The table lists about 140,000 clones, 82% of them singletons. Sequenced: PBMCs. The receptors were sampled from a woman aged 40 to 50 in good health and CMV-seronegative. The CDR3 runs from the conserved cysteine through the conserved F or W. The D gene is left open where the match is weak. Rows may omit the clone size; those that give it use once, few, many or a size class.

TGTGCCAGCAGTAGGGACAGGGGCGGCGAGACCCAGTACTTC	CASSRDRGGETQYF	TRBJ2-5	TRBD1	-	TRBV25-1
TGTGCCAGCAGGGGCCAGGGGGCGCTGTCGGTGCTTGTACCGCAGTATTTT	CASRGQGALSVLVPQYF	TRBJ2-3	-	-	TRBV21-1
TGTGCCAGCTCTCAGGACAAAGGAGTCAATGAGCAGTTCTTC	CASSQDKGVNEQFF	TRBJ2-1	-	-	TRBV18
TGTGCCAGCAGTTTAGGGGGGGGGCGTAAAGAGACCCAGTACTTC	CASSLGGGRKETQYF	TRBJ2-5	-	-	TRBV27
TGTGCCAGCAGCTTAGCGCCGACTAGCGGGGACTACGAGCAGTACTTC	CASSLAPTSGDYEQYF	TRBJ2-7	TRBD2	-	TRBV7-2
TGTGCCAGCAGTAATCTAGCGGGAGGCACCGAGCAGTACTTC	CASSNLAGGTEQYF	TRBJ2-7	TRBD2	once	TRBV6-6
TGTGCCACCAGCAGAGGTGGTAGCGGAAGCACAGATACGCAGTATTTT	CATSRGGSGSTDTQYF	TRBJ2-3	-	once	TRBV15
TGTGCCAGCAGAAAACGGGACAGGGGTGAAAAACTGTTTTTT	CASRKRDRGEKLFF	TRBJ1-4	TRBD1	-	TRBV5-8
TGTGCCAGCAGTGAAACGATGGGGGGGCAAGCTTTCTTT	CASSETMGGQAFF	TRBJ1-1	-	-	TRBV6-5
TGTGCCAGCAGCTTAGGGACTAGAAATGAGCAGTTCTTC	CASSLGTRNEQFF	TRBJ2-1	TRBD2	-	TRBV7-9
TGTGCCAGCAGCCGAGCGACAGGCCGCAGTCCAAGCTTACAAGAGACCCAGTACTTC	CASSRATGRSPSLQETQYF	TRBJ2-5	-	-	TRBV7-8
TGTGCCAGCTCTTTTTGGTTTGAGTCGGGGGAGCAGTACTTC	CASSFWFESGEQYF	TRBJ2-7	-	-	TRBV27
TGTGCCAGCAGCTTAGCTGGTAGCTACGAGCAGTACTTC	CASSLAGSYEQYF	TRBJ2-7	-	-	TRBV7-9
TGTGCCAGTGATTCAGGGCTTAGTCAGCCCCAGCATTTT	CASDSGLSQPQHF	TRBJ1-5	-	-	TRBV19
TGTGCCACCAACCCTACAGGGATAGCGATAGCCAAAAACATTCAGTACTTC	CATNPTGIAIAKNIQYF	TRBJ2-4	-	-	TRBV19
-	CASSSSTGRYYGYTF	TRBJ1-2	-	-	TRBV28
TGTGCCAGCAGCCCGGGACAGTACAATGAGCAGTTCTTC	CASSPGQYNEQFF	TRBJ2-1	TRBD1	once	TRBV7-3
TGTGCCAGCAGCTTAGCGTGGGGCGAGGTGGAGACCCAGTACTTC	CASSLAWGEVETQYF	TRBJ2-5	-	-	TRBV7-2
TGTGCCAGCGGGGACAGGGCTTCCTACAATGAGCAGTTCTTC	CASGDRASYNEQFF	TRBJ2-1	TRBD1	-	TRBV7-3
TGTGCCAGCAGCATGACGACAGATAATTCACCCCTCCACTTT	CASSMTTDNSPLHF	TRBJ1-6	-	-	TRBV7-9
TGTGCCAGCAGGTTCGCGCTAGCGGGAGTGAGTGAGCAGTACTTC	CASRFALAGVSEQYF	TRBJ2-7	TRBD2	-	TRBV6-5
TGTGCCAGCTCACCAAGTCCAGGGTACGAGCAGTACTTC	CASSPSPGYEQYF	TRBJ2-7	-	few	TRBV18
TGCGCCAGCAGCCAAGCCTTTAGCGGGAGGTCCAATGAGCAGTTCTTC	CASSQAFSGRSNEQFF	TRBJ2-1	TRBD2	-	TRBV4-3
TGTGCCAGCAGCCTAAAAGGACAGGGGGTGGAGCCCCAGCATTTT	CASSLKGQGVEPQHF	TRBJ1-5	TRBD1	-	TRBV9
TGTGCCAGCAGCTTAGAGATACGGACTGAAGCTTTCTTT	CASSLEIRTEAFF	TRBJ1-1	-	-	TRBV7-6
TGTGCCAGCAGCCAAACCTCAAACAGGAACGAGCAGTACTTC	CASSQTSNRNEQYF	TRBJ2-7	-	-	TRBV27
TGTGCCAGCTCACAGAACAGGGTGGAAAAACTGTTTTTT	CASSQNRVEKLFF	TRBJ1-4	-	-	TRBV18
TGCGCCAGCAGCCTGGTTCCCGGGTTGTACGAGCAGTACTTC	CASSLVPGLYEQYF	TRBJ2-7	-	-	TRBV5-1
TGTGCCAGCAGTTTTGGTTTCGGAAACATTCAGTACTTC	CASSFGFGNIQYF	TRBJ2-4	-	-	TRBV28
TGCACCAGCAGCCACCTAACAGGGGGCCCCTATGGCTACACCTTC	CTSSHLTGGPYGYTF	TRBJ1-2	-	-	TRBV1
TGTGCCAGCTCACTAGGACAGGGACGCAATGAGCAGTTCTTC	CASSLGQGRNEQFF	TRBJ2-1	TRBD1	-	TRBV18
TGTGCCAGCAGCTCCGGACAGGCAGAGAGGTCCTACGAGCAGTACTTC	CASSSGQAERSYEQYF	TRBJ2-7	TRBD1	once	TRBV5-4
TGCGCCAGCAGCTTGGCCGAAGGGAGTAATGAAAAACTGTTTTTT	CASSLAEGSNEKLFF	TRBJ1-4	-	-	TRBV5-1
TGTGCCAGTCAAAACGGACCCGGACAGGGCTTATCCTACGAGCAGTACTTC	CASQNGPGQGLSYEQYF	TRBJ2-7	TRBD1	-	TRBV18
TGTGCCAGCAGTTACCTAACTGAGCGGCCCCAGCATTTT	CASSYLTERPQHF	TRBJ1-5	-	-	TRBV6-7